The 16 T cell receptor beta chains below all came from one sample that was sequenced in a study of cytomegalovirus exposure and HLA in healthy donors. Both 60 Vbeta primers and 13 Jbeta primers went into the PCR. Measured with immunoSEQ multiplex PCR; TCRdb has only the in-frame clones, and not every one. The table has some 250,000 clones, 82% seen once. Sequenced: PBMCs. These receptors all stem from a woman in her forties in good health and CMV-seropositive.

CDR3 in amino acids: CSARTGETQYF. CDR3 in DNA: TGCAGTGCTAGGACGGGTGAGACCCAGTACTTC. The V and J genes are TRBV20-1 and TRBJ2-5, with unresolved D. The CDR3 runs 11 residues. Germline assignment: CDR1 DFQATT and CDR2 SNEGSKA (reference sequence). The germline V and J ends were trimmed by 3 bases and 5 bases, with 7 bases remaining between them.

The sample holds one count of this clone. V usage is TRBV19 and J usage is TRBJ1-5; TRBD1 matches at 8 bases. Germline V gene sequence: CDR1 LNHDA, CDR2 SQIVND (reference sequence). J gave up 6 bases and V 5 bases, and 3 bases lay outside the gene matches. This CDR3 comprises 13 residues. The CDR3 loop reads CASSQGAGQPQHF. Here the CDR3 DNA reads TGTGCCAGTAGTCAGGGGGCCGGTCAGCCCCAGCATTTT.

The chain combines TRBV5-5 with TRBJ1-1; D gene uncertain. Between the trimmed V and J ends, which lost 2 bases and 3 bases, there was a span of 14 bases. CDR3 size: 15 residues. CDR1 is SGHKS, CDR2 YYEKEE, per germline (reference sequence). The CDR3, as DNA: TGTGCCAGCAGCTTTACCTTTCGACTGGACACTGAAGCTTTCTTT. Its protein product is CASSFTFRLDTEAFF.

This rearrangement joins TRBV4-1 to TRBJ2-7; tentative D call: TRBD2 (6 bases). The length of the CDR3 is 17 residues. The V end lost 0 bases, the J end lost 3 bases, and 18 bases lay between the germline ends. CDR1 MGHRA and CDR2 YSYEKL come from the germline V gene. CDR3 bases: TGCGCCAGCAGCCAAGACCCCGCGGGCGGGACCGGCTACGAGCAGTACTTC. Translating gives CASSQDPAGGTGYEQYF.

The genes are TRBV6-5 and TRBJ2-7; D is perhaps TRBD2 (5 bases). The CDR3 runs 15 residues. Germline V gene sequence: CDR1 MNHEY, CDR2 SVGAGI. Trimming cost V 10 bases and J 2 bases, with 21 bases left between them. Here the CDR3 reads CATNPPSGGTYEQYF. DNA of the CDR3: TGTGCCACCAACCCCCCGAGCGGAGGAACCTACGAGCAGTACTTC.

The chain employs TRBV29-1 and TRBJ2-1; TRBD2 matches 9 bases. Germline loops: CDR1 SQVTM, CDR2 ANQGSEA. The CDR3 is 14 amino acids. The V and J ends lost 4 bases and 6 bases, in that order; junction bases with no gene match: 7. CDR3 coding DNA: TGCAGCGTTGGTAGGTTAGCGGGAGTCAATGAGCAGTTCTTC. Translation gives CSVGRLAGVNEQFF.

This chain connects TRBV9 to TRBJ2-1; 9 bases line up with TRBD2. The CDR3 runs to 15 residues. Losses at the gene ends were 2 bases for V and 4 bases for J; bases not matched to a gene: 4. Germline V CDR1 and CDR2: SGDLS, YYNGEE. CDR3 sequence: CASSVSGRGYNEQFF. The DNA of the CDR3 is TGTGCCAGCAGCGTTAGCGGGAGAGGGTACAATGAGCAGTTCTTC.

The chain is built from TRBV29-1 and TRBJ2-7; TRBD1 might be the D (5 bases). Germline V gives CDR1 SQVTM, CDR2 ANQGSEA. V was trimmed by 7 bases and J by 5 bases, leaving 15 bases between them. This CDR3 has 12 residues. The chain's CDR3 is CSAGQGRHEQYF. CDR3 nucleotides: TGCAGCGCTGGGCAGGGAAGGCACGAGCAGTACTTC.

The rearrangement joins TRBV4-3 to TRBJ1-3; 8 bases map to TRBD1. V lost 6 bases to trimming and J lost 4 bases; unmatched junction nucleotides: 17. Germline lookup yields CDR1 LGHNA and CDR2 YSLEER. The CDR3 is 18 residues long. The DNA of the CDR3 is TGCGCCAGCAGTTCAGCCTTTTCTCAGGGGGCGGAAGGAAACACCATATATTTT. Residues: CASSSAFSQGAEGNTIYF.

The rearrangement uses TRBV4-1 and TRBJ2-7; 7 bases line up with TRBD1. Germline V CDR1 and CDR2: MGHRA, YSYEKL. The length of the CDR3 is 14 residues. Losses at the gene ends were 1 base for V and 4 bases for J; bases not matched to a gene: 4. The CDR3: CASSQGQGSYEQYF. The CDR3 nucleotides are TGCGCCAGCAGCCAAGGACAGGGCTCGTACGAGCAGTACTTC.

The chain links TRBV7-3 to TRBJ1-2, with TRBD1 matching over 7 bases. The V and J ends lost 5 bases and 4 bases, in that order; junction bases with no gene match: 10. The CDR3 runs 15 residues. Germline V CDR1 and CDR2: SGHTA, FQGTGA. The CDR3 reads CASSPLLDRVYGYTF. CDR3 nucleotides: TGTGCCAGCAGCCCCCTCCTTGACAGGGTCTATGGCTACACCTTC.

This clone was recorded once. The gene calls are TRBV7-9 and TRBJ2-1; TRBD1 is a possible D gene (5 bases). Between the trimmed V and J ends, which lost 3 bases and 4 bases, there was a span of 22 bases. The CDR3 contains 18 residues. CDR1 SEHNR and CDR2 FQNEAQ come from the germline V gene (reference sequence). This CDR3 reads CASSFPFKAGRAYNEQFF. The CDR3 coding sequence is TGTGCCAGCAGCTTCCCCTTTAAGGCAGGGCGAGCTTACAATGAGCAGTTCTTC.

V is TRBV18 and J is TRBJ2-3, with D possibly matching TRBD1 (5 bases). Germline assignment: CDR1 KGHSH and CDR2 LQKENI. This CDR3 is built from 15 residues. The V and J ends lost 0 bases and 0 bases respectively, with 7 bases between them. The CDR3 region has the DNA TGTGCCAGCTCACCACCGGGGCCTAGCACAGATACGCAGTATTTT. The encoded protein is CASSPPGPSTDTQYF.

The chain is built from TRBV30 and TRBJ1-2, with TRBD1 as a possible D gene (6 bases). The V end lost 3 bases, the J end lost 8 bases, and 13 bases lay between the germline ends. This CDR3 is 12 amino acids long. Germline CDR1 GTSNPN, CDR2 SVGIG (reference sequence). CDR3 coding DNA: TGTGCCTGGAGAGCACAGGGTGAGGGCTACACCTTC. Translated: CAWRAQGEGYTF.

The J gene is TRBJ1-2, the V gene TRBV5-6; a possible D gene is TRBD1 (5 bases). Trimming left V 0 bases short and J 7 bases short, with 16 bases between. The CDR3 extends over 15 amino acids. CDR1 and CDR2 (germline): SGHDT, YYEEEE. The CDR3 sequence: CASSLGAWGVAGYTF. For the CDR3, the DNA is TGTGCCAGCAGCTTGGGGGCGTGGGGCGTCGCTGGCTACACCTTC.

The chain has TRBV19 and TRBJ2-5, with a tentative D call TRBD1 (5 bases). CDR1 and CDR2 (germline): LNHDA, SQIVND (reference sequence). The V end was cut by 5 bases, the J end by 3 bases, with 16 bases between. CDR3 length: 15 amino acids. The CDR3 region is CASSPIQGGKETQYF. In DNA, the CDR3 is TGTGCCAGTAGTCCGATCCAGGGCGGTAAAGAGACCCAGTACTTC. The variable domain in full, with the rest retrieved from reference TRBV19 and TRBJ2-5, is DGGITQSPKYLFRKEGQNVTLSCEQNLNHDAMYWYRQDPGQGLRLIYYSQIVNDFQKGDIAEGYSVSREKKESFPLTVTSAQKNPTAFYLCASSPIQGGKETQYFGPGTRLLVL.